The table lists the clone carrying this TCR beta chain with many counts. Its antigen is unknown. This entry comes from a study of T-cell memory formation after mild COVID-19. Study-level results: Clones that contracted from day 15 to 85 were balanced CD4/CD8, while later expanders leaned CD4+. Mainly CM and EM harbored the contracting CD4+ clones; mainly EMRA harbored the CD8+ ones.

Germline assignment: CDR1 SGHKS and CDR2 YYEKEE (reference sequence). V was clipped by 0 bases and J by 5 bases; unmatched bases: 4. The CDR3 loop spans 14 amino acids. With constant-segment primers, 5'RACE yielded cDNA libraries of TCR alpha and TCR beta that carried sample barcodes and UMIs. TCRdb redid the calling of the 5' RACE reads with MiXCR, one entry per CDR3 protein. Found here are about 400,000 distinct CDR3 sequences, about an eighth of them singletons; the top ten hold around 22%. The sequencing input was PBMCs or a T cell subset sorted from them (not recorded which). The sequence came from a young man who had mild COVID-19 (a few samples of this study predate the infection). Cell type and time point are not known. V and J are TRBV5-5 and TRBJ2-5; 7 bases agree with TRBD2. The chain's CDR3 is CASSLARGTETQYF. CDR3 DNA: TGTGCCAGCAGCTTGGCGCGGGGGACGGAGACCCAGTACTTC.